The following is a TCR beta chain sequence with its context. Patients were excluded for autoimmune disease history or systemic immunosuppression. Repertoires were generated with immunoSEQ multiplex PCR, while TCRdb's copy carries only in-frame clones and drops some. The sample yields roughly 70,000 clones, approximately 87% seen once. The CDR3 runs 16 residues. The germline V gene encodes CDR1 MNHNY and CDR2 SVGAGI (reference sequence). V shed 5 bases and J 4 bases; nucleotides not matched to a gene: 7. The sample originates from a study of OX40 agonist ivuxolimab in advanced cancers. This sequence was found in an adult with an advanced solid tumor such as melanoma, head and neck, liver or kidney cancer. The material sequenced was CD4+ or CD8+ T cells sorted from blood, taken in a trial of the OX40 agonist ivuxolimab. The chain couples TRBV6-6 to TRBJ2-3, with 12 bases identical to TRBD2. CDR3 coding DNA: TGTGCCAGCAGTAGACCACTAGCGGGGGGTCCAGATACGCAGTATTTT. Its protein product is CASSRPLAGGPDTQYF.